This TCR beta chain originates from a study of T cell repertoires in cytomegalovirus infection. With 6 bases removed from V and 0 bases from J, the gap between germline ends came to 11 bases. Germline V gene sequence: CDR1 LGHNT, CDR2 FRNRAP. The CDR3 sequence is 14 residues long. Comments on this clonotype: Its matching antigen is unknown.

Each CDR3 protein is one row after TCRdb ran MiXCR on the reads. Among approximately 220,000 distinct CDR3 sequences listed, around two fifths were seen once. This sequence was found in a human donor in good health (CMV status not recorded). Some clones in this sample may be carry-over from other donors' samples. The sequences come from CD8+ T cells from cultured PBMCs, collected from culture after CMV antigen stimulation. V gene TRBV12-5 combines with J gene TRBJ1-2; tentatively, D is TRBD1 (5 bases). The CDR3 DNA is TGTGCTAGTGGCCCCGGACAAACTAACTATGGCTACACCTTC. This translates into CASGPGQTNYGYTF.